This note documents a single TCR beta chain sequence. These data are taken from a study of blood T cells in healthy people across ages. Using a J-beta primer mix together with a sample-barcoded 5' primer, a second PCR was run for about 6 to 11 cycles. From the 5' RACE reads, TCRdb called clonotypes with MiXCR, one entry per CDR3 protein. The repertoire includes over 600,000 distinct CDR3 sequences, about 61% of them detected once, and roughly 24% sits in the top ten. V was shortened by 0 bases and J by 13 bases, with 10 bases between the two germline ends. This CDR3 region has 12 residues. CDR1 and CDR2 from the germline V gene are SGHTA and FQGNSA.

The chain employs TRBV7-2 and TRBJ2-4; possibly TRBD2 for D (5 bases). This clonotype was sampled from a man aged 40-49 years in good health. Sequenced sample: blood. DNA of the CDR3: TGTGCCAGCAGCTTAGCCGCAAGGGAGCAGTACTTC. This translates into CASSLAAREQYF.